This entry lists 13 T cell receptor beta chains sequenced from one sample in a study of CD4+ T cells in melanoma. The data were produced by immunoSEQ multiplex PCR, yet TCRdb's version contains in-frame clones alone and is incomplete. The table has roughly 54,000 clones, roughly nine tenths seen once. The source material was peripheral blood. The receptors here all came from a human donor with melanoma.

The rearrangement uses TRBV28 and TRBJ1-4, with a possible D match to TRBD1 (6 bases). Germline-derived CDR1 and CDR2 are MDHEN and SYDVKM. Trimming took off 2 bases at V and 5 bases at J, with 12 bases between the two ends. The CDR3 covers 15 residues. The CDR3 loop is CASSLGGSLNEKLFF. The CDR3 nucleotides read TGTGCCAGCAGTTTAGGGGGCAGCCTAAATGAAAAACTGTTTTTT.

The chain combines TRBV7-9 with TRBJ1-1; TRBD1 matches 9 bases. Germline loops: CDR1 SEHNR, CDR2 FQNEAQ (reference sequence). Germline trimming cut 5 bases from V and 1 base from J; bases unmatched to any gene: 5. The CDR3 covers 15 residues. CDR3 residues: CASSLGTGKNTEAFF. In DNA form, the CDR3 reads TGTGCCAGCAGCCTGGGGACAGGGAAGAACACTGAAGCTTTCTTT.

J is TRBJ2-5 and V is TRBV19, with D possibly matching TRBD2 (6 bases). Germline V gene lookup returns CDR1 LNHDA and CDR2 SQIVND (reference sequence). The length of the CDR3 is 14 residues. V dropped 10 bases and J dropped 5 bases, with 20 bases sitting between them. CDR3 protein: CANPPAPRGETQYF. The DNA of the CDR3 is TGTGCCAACCCTCCGGCCCCCCGGGGGGAGACCCAGTACTTC.

V gene TRBV5-1 combines with J gene TRBJ2-5; 9 nucleotides align to TRBD2. This CDR3 has 14 residues. Germline V gene sequence: CDR1 SGHRS, CDR2 YFSETQ. The J segment lost 1 base and the V segment lost 4 bases, leaving 2 bases of the junction unmatched. This CDR3 reads CASSVSGGQETQYF. CDR3 coding DNA: TGCGCCAGCAGCGTTAGCGGGGGCCAAGAGACCCAGTACTTC.

The chain combines TRBV19 with TRBJ1-2; D is perhaps TRBD1 (6 bases). The germline V and J ends were trimmed by 7 bases and 0 bases, with 15 bases remaining between them. CDR1 is LNHDA, CDR2 SQIVND, per germline (reference sequence). This CDR3 spans 15 amino acids. The CDR3 loop reads CASNPTTGANYGYTF. In DNA form, the CDR3 reads TGTGCCAGTAACCCGACGACAGGTGCTAACTATGGCTACACCTTC.

The genes are TRBV19 and TRBJ2-5; 7 nucleotides align to TRBD2. The CDR3 has 14 amino acids. CDR1 LNHDA and CDR2 SQIVND come from the germline V gene (reference sequence). Trimming removed 8 bases from V and 4 bases from J; junction bases left unmatched: 10. Here the CDR3 DNA reads TGTGCCAGTTCTCCTTGGGGGGGACGAGAGACCCAGTACTTC. It specifies CASSPWGGRETQYF. The full variable domain, rest sourced from reference TRBV19 and TRBJ2-5, is DGGITQSPKYLFRKEGQNVTLSCEQNLNHDAMYWYRQDPGQGLRLIYYSQIVNDFQKGDIAEGYSVSREKKESFPLTVTSAQKNPTAFYLCASSPWGGRETQYFGPGTRLLVL.

The chain links TRBV11-2 to TRBJ2-3; the D gene is possibly TRBD2 (6 bases). V lost 5 bases, J lost 6 bases, and 9 bases lay in between. The CDR3 length is 12 residues. From germline, CDR1 is SGHAT and CDR2 FQNNGV. The CDR3 sequence: CASSPAGDTQYF. The CDR3 DNA reads as TGTGCCAGCAGCCCGGCGGGGGATACGCAGTATTTT. Combining the CDR3 with reference TRBV11-2 and TRBJ2-3 gives the whole variable domain EAGVAQSPRYKIIEKRQSVAFWCNPISGHATLYWYQQILGQGPKLLIQFQNNGVVDDSQLPKDRFSAERLKGVDSTLKIQPAKLEDSAVYLCASSPAGDTQYFGPGTRLTVL.

The chain links TRBV9 to TRBJ2-7; the match to TRBD1 covers 10 bases. CDR3 size: 14 residues. Germline-derived CDR1 and CDR2 are SGDLS and YYNGEE. V lost 6 bases and J lost 4; bases outside the gene matches: 7. The CDR3 coding sequence is TGTGCCAGCACCCGAGGGGACAGGGGTTACGAGCAGTACTTC. Its protein product is CASTRGDRGYEQYF.

This sequence joins TRBV10-3 and TRBJ2-7; weak D call: TRBD1 (5 bases). The germline gives CDR1 ENHRY, CDR2 SYGVKD. The length of the CDR3 is 14 residues. V was cut by 0 bases and J by 1 base, with 7 bases left in between. Here the CDR3 DNA reads TGTGCCATCAGTGAGTCAGGACATTCCTACGAGCAGTACTTC. Protein sequence: CAISESGHSYEQYF.

V usage is TRBV25-1 and J usage is TRBJ2-2, with D maybe TRBD2 (5 bases). Germline CDR1 reads MGHDK; CDR2 reads SYGVNS. V was shortened by 9 bases and J by 2 bases, with 10 bases between the two germline ends. The CDR3 has 13 residues. CDR3: CASARENTGELFF. In DNA, the CDR3 is TGTGCCAGTGCCCGGGAAAACACCGGGGAGCTGTTTTTT.

The chain links TRBV19 to TRBJ2-1; D ambiguous. V lost 5 bases and J 5 bases, leaving 13 bases between the germline ends. Germline V CDR1 and CDR2: LNHDA, SQIVND (reference sequence). The CDR3 is made up of 14 amino acids. CDR3 bases: TGTGCCAGTAGTCTTTCGACAACCAACAATGAGCAGTTCTTC. This translates into CASSLSTTNNEQFF.

The rearrangement joins TRBV19 to TRBJ1-1; D is undetermined. The CDR3 spans 13 residues. Germline V gene lookup returns CDR1 LNHDA and CDR2 SQIVND (reference sequence). The V end lost 8 bases, the J end lost 1 base, and 11 bases lay between the germline ends. CDR3 nucleotides: TGTGCCAGTCTAGGATGGGGGAACACTGAAGCTTTCTTT. Translated: CASLGWGNTEAFF.

Only a few counts were recorded for this clone. V gene TRBV7-9 combines with J gene TRBJ2-1; D may match TRBD1 or TRBD2 (6 bases each). From germline, CDR1 is SEHNR and CDR2 FQNEAQ (reference sequence). Trimming shortened V by 1 base and J by 8 bases, and 24 bases separated the two germline ends. The CDR3 is 18 amino acids. This chain's CDR3 is CASSLEGGFQDSLDEQFF. As DNA, the CDR3 is TGTGCCAGCAGCTTAGAGGGGGGCTTTCAGGACTCATTAGATGAGCAGTTCTTC.